This T cell receptor (beta chain) was observed in a study of blood T cell repertoires in COVID-19. The wider study: Samples came from the United States, Italy and Spain, spanning acute and convalescent COVID-19.

Germline loops: CDR1 ENHRY, CDR2 SYGVKD. The J segment lost 9 bases and the V segment lost 10 bases, leaving 14 bases of the junction unmatched. This CDR3 spans 16 amino acids. Generated by immunoSEQ multiplex PCR, the TCRdb table keeps only in-frame clones and is missing some. The profile covers fewer than 300,000 clones, with around 89% appearing a single time and 0.95% to 1% taken by the ten largest. What was sequenced was peripheral blood. The chain is built from TRBV10-3 and TRBJ2-5; 16 bases agree with TRBD2. The sequence came from a woman aged 40 to 50 who had recovered from COVID-19. As DNA, the CDR3 is TGTGCCACCCGAGGGACTAGCGGGAGGGCCGGGGGGGCCCAGTACTTC. Translating gives CATRGTSGRAGGAQYF.